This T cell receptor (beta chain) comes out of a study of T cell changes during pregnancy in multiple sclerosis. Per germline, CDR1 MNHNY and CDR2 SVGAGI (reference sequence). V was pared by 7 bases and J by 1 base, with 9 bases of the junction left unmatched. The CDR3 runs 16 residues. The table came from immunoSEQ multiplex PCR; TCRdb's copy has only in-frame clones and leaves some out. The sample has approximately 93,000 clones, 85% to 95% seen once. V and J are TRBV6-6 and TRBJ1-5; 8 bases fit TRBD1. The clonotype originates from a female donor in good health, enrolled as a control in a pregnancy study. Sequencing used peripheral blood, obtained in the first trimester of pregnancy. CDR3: CASNRQGRGSNQPQHF. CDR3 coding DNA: TGTGCCAGCAACAGACAGGGGAGGGGGAGCAATCAGCCCCAGCATTTT.